This is a list of T cell receptor beta chains from one sample in a study of blood T cell repertoires in COVID-19. Clones were sequenced by immunoSEQ multiplex PCR, and TCRdb holds only the in-frame ones, with some missing. The sample has tens of thousands of clones, around nine tenths seen once. The specimen was peripheral blood. These receptor sequences come from a woman aged 55-70 years with COVID-19, enrolled during active disease. Both conserved end residues are part of each CDR3. A D gene is named only where the DNA matches it firmly. Some rows mark clone size as missing; the rest say once, few, many or name a class of expanded clone.

CDR3nt: TGTGCCAGCAGCGTAGAGGTGGATGCTAGCGGGATATTAGATGAGCAGTTCTTC; CDR3aa: CASSVEVDASGILDEQFF; d_gene: TRBD2; v_gene: TRBV9; abundance: NA; j_gene: TRBJ2-1
CDR3nt: TGTGCCAGCACCCTACGGGGGTCCTACGAGCAGTACTTC; CDR3aa: CASTLRGSYEQYF; d_gene: NA; v_gene: TRBV12-3/TRBV12-4; abundance: NA; j_gene: TRBJ2-7
CDR3nt: TGCGCCAGCAGCTTGGAGAGGTCTAGCCTCAATGAGCAGTTCTTC; CDR3aa: CASSLERSSLNEQFF; d_gene: NA; v_gene: TRBV5-1; abundance: NA; j_gene: TRBJ2-1
CDR3nt: TGTGCCAGCTCACCAAGTCGGGACAGGGGAATCAATGAGCAGTTCTTC; CDR3aa: CASSPSRDRGINEQFF; d_gene: TRBD1; v_gene: TRBV18; abundance: NA; j_gene: TRBJ2-1
CDR3nt: TGTGCCTGGTATTTTTACAATGAGCAGTTCTTC; CDR3aa: CAWYFYNEQFF; d_gene: NA; v_gene: TRBV30; abundance: NA; j_gene: TRBJ2-1
CDR3nt: TGTGCCAGCAGCTTAACGGAGGGGAACACTGAAGCTTTCTTT; CDR3aa: CASSLTEGNTEAFF; d_gene: NA; v_gene: TRBV7-3; abundance: NA; j_gene: TRBJ1-1
CDR3nt: TGTGCCATCAGAATTCCGACAGGGGGCGGTGGGAATGAGCAGTTCTTC; CDR3aa: CAIRIPTGGGGNEQFF; d_gene: TRBD1; v_gene: TRBV10-3; abundance: once; j_gene: TRBJ2-1
CDR3nt: TGTGCCAGCAGCAAAGGTACAGGGATAATCTACGAGCAGTACTTC; CDR3aa: CASSKGTGIIYEQYF; d_gene: NA; v_gene: TRBV21-1; abundance: NA; j_gene: TRBJ2-7
CDR3nt: TGTGCCAGCAGCAGGGGACAGGTGAACACTGAAGCTTTCTTT; CDR3aa: CASSRGQVNTEAFF; d_gene: TRBD1; v_gene: TRBV5-6; abundance: NA; j_gene: TRBJ1-1
CDR3nt: TGTGCCATCACAGCTTCAGGGTTCACAGATACGCAGTATTTT; CDR3aa: CAITASGFTDTQYF; d_gene: NA; v_gene: TRBV10-3; abundance: NA; j_gene: TRBJ2-3
CDR3nt: TGCAGTGCTAGTCTAGCGGGGACAGATACGCAGTATTTT; CDR3aa: CSASLAGTDTQYF; d_gene: TRBD2; v_gene: TRBV20-1; abundance: NA; j_gene: TRBJ2-3
CDR3nt: TGTGCCAGCTCACACGCGGACACCTTCCAAGAGACCCAGTACTTC; CDR3aa: CASSHADTFQETQYF; d_gene: NA; v_gene: TRBV18; abundance: NA; j_gene: TRBJ2-5
CDR3nt: TGTGCCAGCAGCAAACAGGGGACCGTCTCTGGAAACACCATATATTTT; CDR3aa: CASSKQGTVSGNTIYF; d_gene: TRBD1; v_gene: TRBV9; abundance: NA; j_gene: TRBJ1-3
CDR3nt: TGTGCCAGCAGCTTAGGAGCGGGGCCTGATCAGCCCCAGCATTTT; CDR3aa: CASSLGAGPDQPQHF; d_gene: NA; v_gene: TRBV11-2; abundance: NA; j_gene: TRBJ1-5
CDR3nt: TGTGCCAGTAGTATAGAAACTCGCGGGCCGTACAATGAGCAGTTCTTC; CDR3aa: CASSIETRGPYNEQFF; d_gene: NA; v_gene: TRBV19; abundance: NA; j_gene: TRBJ2-1
CDR3nt: TGTGCCAGTGAAACAGAAAACTATGGCTACACCTTC; CDR3aa: CASETENYGYTF; d_gene: NA; v_gene: TRBV19; abundance: NA; j_gene: TRBJ1-2
CDR3nt: TGTGCCAGCAGCTGGTTGGGGGGGAGAGGTGGCTACAATGAGCAGTTCTTC; CDR3aa: CASSWLGGRGGYNEQFF; d_gene: TRBD2; v_gene: TRBV5-6; abundance: NA; j_gene: TRBJ2-1
CDR3nt: TGTGCCAGCAGTTTATCGGTCGCGGGGGGAAACACCATATATTTT; CDR3aa: CASSLSVAGGNTIYF; d_gene: NA; v_gene: TRBV28; abundance: NA; j_gene: TRBJ1-3
CDR3nt: TGTGCCAGCAGGCAGGACCGACCCGGGGGGGAGCAGTTCTTC; CDR3aa: CASRQDRPGGEQFF; d_gene: TRBD2; v_gene: TRBV2; abundance: NA; j_gene: TRBJ2-1
CDR3nt: TGTGCCAGCAGCCAAGTGGGCCTAAAGACAGGGGTTTACTATGGCTACACCTTC; CDR3aa: CASSQVGLKTGVYYGYTF; d_gene: TRBD1; v_gene: TRBV4-2; abundance: NA; j_gene: TRBJ1-2
CDR3nt: TGCAGCGTTGCGGCCTATAGTAGGGGCATGAACACTGAAGCTTTCTTT; CDR3aa: CSVAAYSRGMNTEAFF; d_gene: NA; v_gene: TRBV29-1; abundance: few; j_gene: TRBJ1-1
CDR3nt: TGTGCCTGGAGTCCCGGGACAGGGCGAGGCTACACCTTC; CDR3aa: CAWSPGTGRGYTF; d_gene: TRBD1; v_gene: TRBV30; abundance: NA; j_gene: TRBJ1-2
CDR3nt: TGTGCCAGTAGAACAGGGCAAAATGAAAAACTGTTTTTT; CDR3aa: CASRTGQNEKLFF; d_gene: NA; v_gene: TRBV19; abundance: few; j_gene: TRBJ1-4
CDR3nt: TGCGCCAGCAGCCAAGTAGCAACCGGGACAGTCTCTGGAAACACCATATATTTT; CDR3aa: CASSQVATGTVSGNTIYF; d_gene: TRBD1; v_gene: TRBV4-1; abundance: NA; j_gene: TRBJ1-3
CDR3nt: TGCAGCGTCTTGGGTGGGCTAGCGGTAAGAAGACAAATTTCGGATGAGCAGTTCTTC; CDR3aa: CSVLGGLAVRRQISDEQFF; d_gene: TRBD2; v_gene: TRBV29-1; abundance: NA; j_gene: TRBJ2-1
CDR3nt: TGTGCCAGCAGCCGAGGCGGCTACGAGCAGTACTTC; CDR3aa: CASSRGGYEQYF; d_gene: NA; v_gene: TRBV3-1/TRBV3-2; abundance: NA; j_gene: TRBJ2-7
CDR3nt: TGTGCCACCAGCAGGACGGGACAGGGACTGGGAGCTGAAGCTTTCTTT; CDR3aa: CATSRTGQGLGAEAFF; d_gene: TRBD1; v_gene: TRBV15; abundance: NA; j_gene: TRBJ1-1
CDR3nt: TGTGCCAGCAGCTTAGTGGATCCTTGGGTGAGGTCAGGGTACGAGCAGTACTTC; CDR3aa: CASSLVDPWVRSGYEQYF; d_gene: NA; v_gene: TRBV7-8; abundance: once; j_gene: TRBJ2-7
CDR3nt: TGTGCCAGCAGTTACTCTTGGGCTACCATGAACACTGAAGCTTTCTTT; CDR3aa: CASSYSWATMNTEAFF; d_gene: NA; v_gene: TRBV6-5; abundance: NA; j_gene: TRBJ1-1
CDR3nt: TGTGCCAGTAGTTTGAACCGGGACAGCGTCGGAAACACCATATATTTT; CDR3aa: CASSLNRDSVGNTIYF; d_gene: TRBD1; v_gene: TRBV19; abundance: NA; j_gene: TRBJ1-3
CDR3nt: TGTGCCAGCAGCTTAGGGCGGGAGGGTTACAATGAGCAGTTCTTC; CDR3aa: CASSLGREGYNEQFF; d_gene: TRBD2; v_gene: TRBV7-8; abundance: NA; j_gene: TRBJ2-1
CDR3nt: TGTGCCAGCAGTGAAATCCGGGACAGGGTCCCTGAAGCTTTCTTT; CDR3aa: CASSEIRDRVPEAFF; d_gene: TRBD1; v_gene: TRBV6-1; abundance: NA; j_gene: TRBJ1-1
CDR3nt: TGTGCCAGCATCCCAAGACAGGCATCCTACGAGCAGTACTTC; CDR3aa: CASIPRQASYEQYF; d_gene: NA; v_gene: TRBV2; abundance: NA; j_gene: TRBJ2-7
CDR3nt: TGTGCCAGTAGTATTTTATCTGGAAACACCATATATTTT; CDR3aa: CASSILSGNTIYF; d_gene: NA; v_gene: TRBV19; abundance: NA; j_gene: TRBJ1-3
CDR3nt: TGTGCCCGGCGGGGGCGGGCTGAAGCTTTCTTT; CDR3aa: CARRGRAEAFF; d_gene: NA; v_gene: TRBV28; abundance: NA; j_gene: TRBJ1-1